Below, 22 T cell receptor beta chains from the same sample are listed, as sequenced in a study of Graves' ophthalmopathy and Graves' hyperthyroidism. The sequenced template was RNA, covering the TCR beta CDR3 region. Second-round multiplex PCR came after first-round RT-PCR with HTBI primers. TCRdb reprocessed the multiplex PCR reads with MiXCR, giving one entry per CDR3 protein. The data hold approximately 640,000 distinct CDR3 sequences, with over 40% observed a single time. Sequencing used peripheral blood. The receptors stem from an adult man with Graves' ophthalmopathy.

The chain combines TRBV7-9 with TRBJ1-2; 9 bases line up with TRBD1. Losses at the gene ends were 4 bases for V and 7 bases for J; bases not matched to a gene: 10. Germline values: CDR1 SEHNR, CDR2 FQNEAQ (reference sequence). The CDR3 has 15 residues. Here the CDR3 reads CASSSTGTGLRGYTF. In nucleotides, the CDR3 is TGTGCCAGCAGCTCAACCGGGACAGGGTTACGTGGCTACACCTTC.

This chain joins TRBV7-9 and TRBJ1-4, with TRBD1 as a possible D gene (5 bases). Germline V lookup: CDR1 SEHNR, CDR2 FQNEAQ (reference sequence). The germline V and J ends were trimmed by 5 bases and 2 bases, with 18 bases remaining between them. This CDR3 region has 17 residues. CDR3 sequence (DNA): TGTGCCAGCAGCCAAGGGCCGGGGGGGGGGACTAATGAAAAACTGTTTTTT. Translation gives CASSQGPGGGTNEKLFF.

This sequence joins TRBV29-1 and TRBJ2-5, with D tentatively TRBD1 or TRBD2 (5 bases each). The CDR3 has 14 amino acids. Looked up from germline, CDR1 is SQVTM and CDR2 is ANQGSEA. The V and J ends lost 6 bases and 0 bases respectively, with 14 bases between them. The CDR3 here is CSVEFRGDQETQYF. In DNA form, the CDR3 reads TGCAGCGTAGAGTTCCGAGGGGACCAAGAGACCCAGTACTTC.

The chain couples TRBV9 to TRBJ2-7, with D maybe TRBD2 (5 bases). With 0 bases removed from V and 2 bases from J, the gap between germline ends came to 9 bases. Per the germline V gene, CDR1 is SGDLS and CDR2 is YYNGEE. The CDR3 has 14 amino acids. The CDR3 nucleotides read TGTGCCAGCAGCGTAGACCCGGGAACCTACGAGCAGTACTTC. This encodes CASSVDPGTYEQYF. The whole variable domain, remainder taken from reference TRBV9 and TRBJ2-7, is DSGVTQTPKHLITATGQRVTLRCSPRSGDLSVYWYQQSLDQGLQFLIQYYNGEERAKGNILERFSAQQFPDLHSELNLSSLELGDSALYFCASSVDPGTYEQYFGPGTRLTVT.

This clonotype showed up many times. The chain couples TRBV7-6 to TRBJ2-7; 7 bases match TRBD2. Trimming cost V 5 bases and J 1 base; bases outside gene matches: 2. CDR1 is SGHVS and CDR2 is FNYEAQ in the germline V gene. The CDR3 totals 13 residues. The CDR3 DNA is TGTGCCAGCAGCCGACTAGCATCCTACGAGCAGTACTTC. Amino acid sequence: CASSRLASYEQYF.

This clonotype was recorded only once. The V gene is TRBV29-1, the J gene TRBJ2-7; D may match TRBD1 or TRBD2 (5 bases each). CDR3 length: 12 residues. Germline V gives CDR1 SQVTM, CDR2 ANQGSEA. Between the trimmed V and J ends, which lost 1 base and 5 bases, there was a span of 9 bases. The CDR3 reads CSVEVLGHEQYF. DNA for the CDR3: TGCAGCGTTGAAGTATTGGGACACGAGCAGTACTTC.

This clonotype occurred a few times. A much larger clone lies a single base off, so this may be a read error. This rearrangement joins TRBV7-8 to TRBJ1-1, with D unresolved. CDR1 and CDR2 from the germline V gene are SGHVS and FQNEAQ. The CDR3 runs 13 residues. Trimming stripped 3 bases from V and 1 base from J, with 6 bases between. CDR3 DNA sequence: TGTGCCAGCAGCTTCGACTGGAACACTGAAGCTTTCTTT. Its protein product is CASSFDWNTEAFF.

This clonotype was counted once. V and J are TRBV29-1 and TRBJ2-1; no definite D call. Trimming took off 4 bases at V and 0 bases at J, with 10 bases between the two ends. The CDR3 totals 14 residues. Germline values: CDR1 SQVTM, CDR2 ANQGSEA. Here the CDR3 DNA reads TGCAGCGTTGTATCGCAGAGCTCCTACAATGAGCAGTTCTTC. Residues: CSVVSQSSYNEQFF.

This clonotype was detected ten times or more. The chain carries TRBV3-1 and TRBJ2-5; D might be TRBD2 (6 bases). Trimming cost V 4 bases and J 6 bases, with 12 bases left between them. Germline CDR1 is LGHDT and CDR2 is YNNKEL (reference sequence). CDR3 size: 13 residues. CDR3 nucleotides: TGTGCCAGCAGCCTCGGGACTCTCCAGACCCAGTACTTC. Translation gives CASSLGTLQTQYF.

J is TRBJ2-5 and V is TRBV7-9; 9 bases are shared with TRBD1. Germline trimming cut 5 bases from V and 5 bases from J; bases unmatched to any gene: 9. The CDR3 is 15 amino acids. Germline assignment: CDR1 SEHNR and CDR2 FQNEAQ (reference sequence). CDR3 residues: CASSQDGTGSETQYF. CDR3 in DNA: TGTGCCAGCAGCCAAGATGGGACAGGGAGCGAGACCCAGTACTTC.

The table lists this clonotype with many counts. The rearrangement links TRBV19 to TRBJ2-7; D perhaps matches TRBD2 (7 bases). The length of the CDR3 is 15 residues. Trimming cost V 9 bases and J 0 bases, with 18 bases left between them. CDR1 is LNHDA and CDR2 is SQIVND in the germline V gene (reference sequence). The DNA for the CDR3 is TGTGCCAGCCGAGGGGGGGCGCCGACCTCCTACGAGCAGTACTTC. It translates to CASRGGAPTSYEQYF.

The genes are TRBV12-5 and TRBJ1-1; 8 nucleotides align to TRBD1. J lost 8 bases, V lost 1 base, and 9 bases had no gene match. The CDR3 covers 15 residues. Germline V lookup: CDR1 LGHNT, CDR2 FRNRAP. The CDR3: CASGLAHKDRAEAFF. The CDR3, as DNA: TGTGCTAGTGGTTTGGCTCATAAGGACAGGGCGGAAGCTTTCTTT.

In regard to this clonotype: One junction end disagrees with the germline gene, perhaps due to a read error. The rearrangement joins TRBV10-3 to TRBJ2-7; D is unresolved. The CDR3 is made up of 13 amino acids. Germline V gives CDR1 ENHRY, CDR2 SYGVKD. The CDR3 nucleotides read TGTGCCAGCAGTTACGGCTTACTGGGCGAGCAGTACTTC. This encodes CASSYGLLGEQYF.

This clonotype was counted at least ten times. The chain has TRBV6-5 and TRBJ1-2; D is ambiguous. Between the trimmed V and J ends, which lost 5 bases and 3 bases, there was a span of 13 bases. The CDR3 loop spans 14 amino acids. Germline V gene sequence: CDR1 MNHEY, CDR2 SVGAGI. CDR3 sequence: CASSLRADYYGYTF. The CDR3 nucleotides are TGTGCCAGCAGTCTCCGGGCAGATTACTATGGCTACACCTTC.

This clonotype occurred a few times. CDR3 region: CASSSRRESGGANVLTF. CDR3 nucleotides: TGTGCCAGCAGCTCCCGCAGGGAATCTGGTGGGGCCAACGTCCTGACTTTC. The rearrangement links TRBV7-2 to TRBJ2-6; TRBD1 is a possible D gene (5 bases). The CDR3 is 17 residues long. Germline assignment: CDR1 SGHTA and CDR2 FQGNSA. Trimming stripped 4 bases from V and 3 bases from J, with 16 bases between.

The CDR3 region has the DNA TGTGCCATCAGTGAGCGGATGACAGGGAATGAGCAGTTCTTC. Residues: CAISERMTGNEQFF. This chain uses TRBV10-3 with TRBJ2-5; the match to TRBD1 covers 7 bases. The J call could be wrong; TRBJ2-1 is a better fit for the DNA end. Germline V CDR1 and CDR2: ENHRY, SYGVKD. The CDR3 consists of 14 residues.

The V and J genes are TRBV29-1 and TRBJ1-1, with D possibly TRBD1 on 5 matching bases. The V gene's germline CDR1 is SQVTM and CDR2 ANQGSEA. Trimming pared 4 bases from V and 4 bases from J, leaving 13 bases between. This CDR3 contains 13 residues. The CDR3 region has the DNA TGCAGCGTTGGGCAGGGCGGGACCACTGAAGCTTTCTTT. Translated: CSVGQGGTTEAFF.

Notes on this clonotype: Mismatch with germline at one junction end may stem from a read error. This rearrangement joins TRBV10-3 to TRBJ2-7; the D gene could be TRBD1 or TRBD2 (5 bases each). The CDR3 totals 14 residues. The germline V gene encodes CDR1 ENHRY and CDR2 SYGVKD. CDR3 in DNA: TGTGCCAGCAGTTACATGGGGACCGACTACGAGCAGTACTTC. Translating it yields CASSYMGTDYEQYF.

This chain joins TRBV7-9 and TRBJ1-5; no definite D call. Trimming left V 8 bases short and J 3 bases short, with 17 bases between. CDR1 is SEHNR, CDR2 FQNEAQ, per germline (reference sequence). The CDR3 spans 15 residues. The CDR3 nucleotides are TGTGCCAGCTCACCATTCCCAGTCGCCAATCAGCCCCAGCATTTT. It translates to CASSPFPVANQPQHF.

In DNA form, the CDR3 reads TGCAGTGCTAGCGGGACTAGCGGGAAGGCCCAGTACTTC. It codes for CSASGTSGKAQYF. V and J are TRBV20-1 and TRBJ2-7, with 13 bases aligning to TRBD2. The CDR3 runs 13 residues. J lost 10 bases, V lost 3 bases, and 6 bases had no gene match. The germline V gene encodes CDR1 DFQATT and CDR2 SNEGSKA (reference sequence).

This chain joins TRBV20-1 and TRBJ2-7; D remains ambiguous. Germline V gene data show CDR1 as DFQATT and CDR2 as SNEGSKA (reference sequence). CDR3 length equals 13 residues. V was cut by 3 bases and J by 5 bases, with 14 bases left in between. CDR3 sequence reads: CSASPSFTDEQYF. The CDR3, as DNA: TGCAGTGCTAGTCCCTCCTTTACAGACGAGCAGTACTTC.

This clonotype was detected ten times or more. V and J are TRBV12-3 or TRBV12-4 and TRBJ1-5, with D unclear. With 7 bases removed from V and 3 bases from J, the gap between germline ends came to 16 bases. CDR3 length: 15 amino acids. CDR3 residues: CASTNFNGPNQPQHF. CDR3 in DNA: TGTGCCAGCACCAACTTCAACGGCCCCAATCAGCCCCAGCATTTT.